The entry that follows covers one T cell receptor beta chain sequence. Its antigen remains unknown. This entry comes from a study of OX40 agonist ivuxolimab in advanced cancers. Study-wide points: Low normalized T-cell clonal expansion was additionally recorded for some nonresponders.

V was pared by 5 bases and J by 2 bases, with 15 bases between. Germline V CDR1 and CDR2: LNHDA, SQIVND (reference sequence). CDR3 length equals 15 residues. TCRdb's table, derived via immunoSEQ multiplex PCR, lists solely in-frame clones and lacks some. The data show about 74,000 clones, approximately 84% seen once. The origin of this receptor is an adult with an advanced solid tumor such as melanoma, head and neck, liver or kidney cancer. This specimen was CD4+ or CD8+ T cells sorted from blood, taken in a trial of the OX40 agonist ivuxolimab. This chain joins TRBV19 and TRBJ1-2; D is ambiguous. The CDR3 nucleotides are TGTGCCAGTAGTGTCGACCGCAGGAGCAACTATGGCTACACCTTC. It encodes CASSVDRRSNYGYTF.